A single sample gave rise to the 5 T cell receptor beta chains below, sequenced in a study of blood T cell repertoires in COVID-19 (dated by TCRdb to 2020 to 2021). The library came from the immunoSEQ multiplex PCR assay. Drawn from immuneACCESS, this table holds only the in-frame rearrangements with V and J called that TCRdb kept. Clones are partly lost; checked studies trace under half to an unresolved V gene and leave the rest unexplained. The sample includes around 220,000 clones, with approximately 78% observed a single time. 7% to 10% of the sample rests with the top ten. Sequencing used peripheral blood. The receptors come from an elderly woman with COVID-19, enrolled during active disease.

This chain links TRBV2 with TRBJ1-6; D is possibly TRBD1 (6 bases). Germline values: CDR1 SNHLY, CDR2 FYNNEI. This CDR3 contains 13 residues. Trimming stripped 4 bases from V and 7 bases from J, with 8 bases between. The CDR3 spells CASSGTVNSPLHF. CDR3 sequence (DNA): TGTGCCAGCAGTGGGACAGTCAATTCACCCCTCCACTTT.

The V gene is TRBV13, the J gene TRBJ2-7; D unresolved. V gave up 3 bases and J gave up 6 bases, with 6 bases separating them. Per germline, CDR1 PRHDT and CDR2 FYEKMQ (reference sequence). This CDR3 contains 11 residues. The CDR3 region is CASSFMSEQYF. The CDR3 nucleotides read TGTGCCAGCAGCTTTATGAGCGAGCAGTACTTC. The entire variable domain, with the rest obtained from reference TRBV13 and TRBJ2-7, is as follows: AAGVIQSPRHLIKEKRETATLKCYPIPRHDTVYWYQQGPGQDPQFLISFYEKMQSDKGSIPDRFSAQQFSDYHSELNMSSLELGDSALYFCASSFMSEQYFGPGTRLTVT.

The chain carries TRBV20-1 and TRBJ1-1, with 8 bases that match TRBD1. The germline CDR1 and CDR2 sequences are DFQATT and SNEGSKA (reference sequence). With V trimmed by 3 bases and J by 1 base, 1 base remained unmatched. The CDR3 consists of 13 residues. This CDR3 is CSASQGANTEAFF. The CDR3 DNA reads TGCAGTGCTAGTCAGGGGGCGAACACTGAAGCTTTCTTT.

The chain carries TRBV7-9 and TRBJ1-1; TRBD1 agrees at 10 bases. The CDR3 is 12 amino acids. Germline-derived CDR1 and CDR2 are SEHNR and FQNEAQ (reference sequence). The V and J ends lost 1 base and 11 bases, in that order; junction bases with no gene match: 1. CDR3 DNA sequence: TGTGCCAGCAGCTTAGAGGACAGGGGGGCTTTCTTT. Translating it yields CASSLEDRGAFF.

The chain has TRBV27 and TRBJ2-3; 8 bases fit TRBD2. The junction had 11 bases not matched to a gene; V was cut back by 5 bases and J by 4 bases. This CDR3 has 16 residues. Germline V gene data show CDR1 as MNHEY and CDR2 as SMNVEV (reference sequence). CDR3 DNA: TGTGCCAGCAGTCCTGTCCCGGGAGGGCGGGCAGATACGCAGTATTTT. Translation: CASSPVPGGRADTQYF.